This T cell receptor beta chain is from a study of blood T cell repertoires in COVID-19. Looking at the study overall: PBMCs, B-cell-depleted T cells, or T cells provided the cDNA or gDNA that made up the material.

The CDR3 length is 10 residues. Data came from immunoSEQ multiplex PCR; TCRdb stores just in-frame clones and leaves some out. This table holds 95,000 to 150,000 clones, over 75% found once. The TCR comes from a woman aged 70-85 years with acute or convalescent COVID-19. Sequencing input: peripheral blood. The chain carries TRBV21-1 and TRBJ2-5; TRBD2 was called by the table and not checked on the DNA. TRBV21-1 is noted as a pseudogene. CDR3 sequence (DNA): TGTGCCAGGTCCGAGGAGACCCAGTACTTC. Its protein is CARSEETQYF.